The 14 T cell receptor beta chains below were found in one sample sequenced in a study of identical twins. TCRdb processed the 5' RACE reads anew with MiXCR; each CDR3 protein has one entry. The data show nearly 900,000 distinct CDR3 sequences, about 12% seen once. Separately, the same data were catalogued under a study of yellow fever vaccine responses in identical twins.

The sequencing sample was made of PBMCs. These receptors all come from a woman younger than 30 in good health.

The chain is built from TRBV6-5 and TRBJ1-1; D is ambiguous. This CDR3 spans 17 amino acids. The germline V and J ends were trimmed by 0 bases and 0 bases, with 14 bases remaining between them. CDR1 is MNHEY, CDR2 SVGAGI, per germline. The CDR3 loop reads CASSYSIYSTMNTEAFF. Here the CDR3 DNA reads TGTGCCAGCAGTTACTCGATTTATTCGACCATGAACACTGAAGCTTTCTTT.

This chain connects TRBV20-1 to TRBJ2-5; TRBD1 matches 11 bases. This CDR3 is built from 15 residues. Per germline, CDR1 DFQATT and CDR2 SNEGSKA (reference sequence). The ends lost 1 base at V and 1 base at J; junction bases unmatched: 2. CDR3 DNA: TGCAGTGCTAGAGGGGACAGGGGGACCCAAGAGACCCAGTACTTC. It yields the protein CSARGDRGTQETQYF.

V gene TRBV28 combines with J gene TRBJ2-7; D may be TRBD2 (7 bases). Trimming stripped 6 bases from V and 2 bases from J, with 17 bases between. The V gene's germline CDR1 is MDHEN and CDR2 SYDVKM. The CDR3 consists of 15 residues. CDR3 residues: CASRVGGGSPYEQYV. The CDR3 bases are TGTGCCAGCAGAGTGGGAGGGGGAAGCCCCTACGAGCAGTACGTC.

This clonotype was detected many times. The chain has TRBV7-9 and TRBJ1-1; D is possibly TRBD1 (6 bases). The V gene's germline CDR1 is SEHNR and CDR2 FQNEAQ (reference sequence). The CDR3 has 14 residues. V was shortened by 5 bases and J by 1 base, with 11 bases between the two germline ends. The chain's CDR3 is CASSGGHWNTEAFF. CDR3 in DNA: TGTGCCAGCAGCGGGGGACACTGGAACACTGAAGCTTTCTTT.

The genes are TRBV20-1 and TRBJ2-5; the match to TRBD1 covers 10 bases. Trimming took 0 bases from V and 1 from J; bases not matched to a gene: 8. Looked up from germline, CDR1 is DFQATT and CDR2 is SNEGSKA (reference sequence). The CDR3 covers 17 residues. CDR3 sequence reads: CSARDTIRDRGQETQYF. DNA of the CDR3: TGCAGTGCTAGAGATACAATCCGGGACAGGGGCCAAGAGACCCAGTACTTC.

This clonotype occurred a few times. This chain joins TRBV12-3 or TRBV12-4 and TRBJ2-1; weak D call: TRBD2 (5 bases). CDR3 length equals 15 residues. Trimming took off 6 bases at V and 2 bases at J, with 14 bases between the two ends. CDR3 sequence: CASSPMGVAYNEQFF. Written as DNA, the CDR3 is TGTGCCAGCAGCCCCATGGGAGTGGCCTACAATGAGCAGTTCTTC.

A remark on this clonotype: A much larger clone differs from this one at a single base, so this may be a read error. The chain employs TRBV12-3 or TRBV12-4 and TRBJ2-1, with a tentative D call TRBD2 (6 bases). The length of the CDR3 is 16 residues. V lost 1 base and J 6 bases, leaving 16 bases between the germline ends. CDR3 coding DNA: TGTGCCAGCAGTTTAGGTCGAATAGCGGACTGCAATGAGCAGTTCTTC. Translation gives CASSLGRIADCNEQFF.

V gene TRBV4-1 combines with J gene TRBJ2-1; D may match TRBD1 or TRBD2 (6 bases each). V dropped 6 bases and J dropped 4 bases, with 16 bases sitting between them. CDR3 length equals 15 residues. Germline-derived CDR1 and CDR2 are MGHRA and YSYEKL. The CDR3 sequence is CASSKGGNSYNEQFF. The CDR3 coding sequence is TGCGCCAGCAGTAAGGGGGGAAATTCATACAATGAGCAGTTCTTC.

This clonotype was seen only a few times. The genes are TRBV27 and TRBJ1-2, with D maybe TRBD1 (6 bases). Between the trimmed V and J ends, which lost 7 bases and 8 bases, there was a span of 17 bases. The CDR3 is 13 residues long. The germline V gene has CDR1 MNHEY and CDR2 SMNVEV (reference sequence). The CDR3 sequence is CASTSQGSGGYTF. CDR3 nucleotide sequence: TGTGCCAGCACTTCACAGGGTTCGGGGGGCTACACCTTC.

The rearrangement joins TRBV15 to TRBJ2-7, with 8 nucleotides matching TRBD2. The J segment lost 7 bases and the V segment lost 1 base, leaving 12 bases of the junction unmatched. CDR1 is LNHNV and CDR2 is YYDKDF in the germline V gene (reference sequence). The CDR3 consists of 16 residues. The CDR3 bases are TGTGCCACCAGCAGAGTTTGGTCGGGAGGGCCGGGAGAGCAGTACTTC. It is translated as CATSRVWSGGPGEQYF.

The table lists this clonotype with a few counts. V usage is TRBV14 and J usage is TRBJ2-2; D is unresolved. Per the germline V gene, CDR1 is SGHDN and CDR2 is FVKESK. V lost 3 bases to trimming and J lost 3 bases, with 8 bases between them. The CDR3 extends over 14 amino acids. The chain's CDR3 is CASSHRTDTGELFF. CDR3 DNA sequence: TGTGCCAGCAGCCACAGAACTGACACCGGGGAGCTGTTTTTT.

CDR3: CSANEGTSGYNEQFF. Written as DNA, the CDR3 is TGCAGTGCAAACGAGGGGACTAGCGGGTACAATGAGCAGTTCTTC. The chain uses TRBV20-1 and TRBJ2-1; 12 bases line up with TRBD2. This CDR3 comprises 15 residues. V lost 6 bases to trimming and J lost 4 bases; unmatched junction nucleotides: 7. Looked up from germline, CDR1 is DFQATT and CDR2 is SNEGSKA (reference sequence).

The gene calls are TRBV6-2 or TRBV6-3 and TRBJ2-1; TRBD1 agrees at 9 bases. Germline loops: CDR1 MNHEY, CDR2 SVGEGT. The CDR3 spans 14 residues. Unmatched junction bases numbered 4, after V lost 4 bases and J lost 6 bases. DNA of the CDR3: TGTGCCAGCAGTTCAGGACAGGGGCGCAATGAGCAGTTCTTC. It is translated as CASSSGQGRNEQFF.

This clonotype was counted a few times. The rearrangement uses TRBV20-1 and TRBJ2-5; D not certain. The CDR3 is made up of 14 amino acids. Trimming removed 1 base at V and 2 bases at J, with 11 bases between. CDR1 and CDR2 (germline): DFQATT, SNEGSKA (reference sequence). CDR3 in DNA: TGCAGTGCTAGAGGGTTAAAGGGACAAGAGACCCAGTACTTC. Translating it yields CSARGLKGQETQYF.